These T cell receptor beta chains were read from a single sample in a study of post-analysis software for immune sequencing data. TCRdb redid the calling of the PCR reads with MiXCR, one entry per CDR3 protein. The sample contains 820,000 or so distinct CDR3 sequences, 53% of which appear only once. The sequenced sample was blood. The receptors here all came from a girl aged 5 to 17 with multiple sclerosis. CDR3s include the opening cysteine and the closing phenylalanine or tryptophan. D genes are given only for firm matches. A clone size is listed for some rows: how often the clone was seen (once, few, many), or a class if it is expanded.

d_gene: -
j_gene: TRBJ1-2
v_gene: TRBV5-1
abundance: -
CDR3aa: CASSLIQGSYGYTF
CDR3nt: TGCGCCAGCAGCCTGATACAGGGCTCCTATGGCTACACCTTC

d_gene: -
j_gene: TRBJ2-7
v_gene: TRBV5-1
abundance: -
CDR3aa: CASSLTLGANEQYF
CDR3nt: TGCGCCAGCAGCTTGACCCTGGGGGCCAACGAGCAGTACTTC

d_gene: TRBD2
j_gene: TRBJ2-7
v_gene: TRBV7-2
abundance: -
CDR3aa: CASSPLTSGRGLGETQYF
CDR3nt: TGTGCCAGCAGCCCTTTGACTAGCGGGAGAGGTTTGGGAGAGACCCAGTACTTT

d_gene: -
j_gene: TRBJ2-1
v_gene: TRBV27
abundance: few
CDR3aa: CASSLSPGFYNEQFF
CDR3nt: TGTGCCAGCAGTTTATCTCCGGGATTCTACAATGAGCAGTTCTTC

d_gene: -
j_gene: TRBJ2-6
v_gene: TRBV5-1
abundance: few
CDR3aa: CASRGGQAGANVLTF
CDR3nt: TGCGCCAGCAGGGGAGGTCAAGCTGGGGCCAACGTCCTGACTTTC

d_gene: -
j_gene: TRBJ1-1
v_gene: TRBV7-6
abundance: few
CDR3aa: CASSLARGSEAFF
CDR3nt: TGTGCCAGCAGCTTAGCGCGAGGGTCTGAAGCTTTCTTT

d_gene: -
j_gene: TRBJ1-1
v_gene: TRBV19
abundance: few
CDR3aa: CASSIQGWTEAFF
CDR3nt: TGTGCCAGTAGTATACAGGGTTGGACTGAAGCTTTCTTT

d_gene: TRBD1
j_gene: TRBJ1-2
v_gene: TRBV5-5
abundance: -
CDR3aa: CASSAGQGAYGYTF
CDR3nt: TGTGCCAGCAGCGCGGGACAGGGGGCCTATGGCTACACCTTC

d_gene: TRBD1
j_gene: TRBJ2-7
v_gene: TRBV6-5
abundance: few
CDR3aa: CASSYQWTGGAVGGYEQYF
CDR3nt: TGTGCCAGCAGTTACCAGTGGACAGGGGGCGCAGTAGGTGGGTACGAGCAGTACTTC

d_gene: -
j_gene: TRBJ2-3
v_gene: TRBV29-1
abundance: few
CDR3aa: CSVRGRLSTDTQYF
CDR3nt: TGCAGCGTCCGGGGCCGACTGAGCACAGATACGCAGTATTTT

d_gene: -
j_gene: TRBJ2-5
v_gene: TRBV7-9
abundance: once
CDR3aa: CASRRGANQETQYF
CDR3nt: TGTGCCAGCAGACGGGGGGCAAACCAAGAGACCCAGTACTTC

d_gene: -
j_gene: TRBJ2-1
v_gene: TRBV12-3/TRBV12-4
abundance: few
CDR3aa: CASSLHFLEQFF
CDR3nt: TGTGCCAGCAGTTTGCATTTTCTAGAGCAGTTCTTC

d_gene: -
j_gene: TRBJ2-7
v_gene: TRBV20-1
abundance: once
CDR3aa: CSARDQGLHTSYEQYF
CDR3nt: TGCAGTGCTAGAGACCAAGGACTTCACACCTCCTACGAGCAGTACTTC

d_gene: TRBD2
j_gene: TRBJ2-1
v_gene: TRBV10-3
abundance: few
CDR3aa: CASGLASGNEQFF
CDR3nt: TGTGCCAGCGGACTAGCGAGCGGCAATGAGCAGTTCTTC

d_gene: TRBD1
j_gene: TRBJ1-1
v_gene: TRBV10-3
abundance: -
CDR3aa: CAISQGAENTEAFF
CDR3nt: TGTGCCATCAGCCAGGGGGCTGAGAACACTGAAGCTTTCTTT

d_gene: -
j_gene: TRBJ2-7
v_gene: TRBV20-1
abundance: -
CDR3aa: CSARGGAGGYNEQYF
CDR3nt: TGCAGTGCTAGAGGCGGGGCGGGTGGCTACAATGAGCAGTACTTC

d_gene: TRBD2
j_gene: TRBJ2-7
v_gene: TRBV5-6
abundance: many
CDR3aa: CASSSRERGGYEQYF
CDR3nt: TGTGCCAGCAGCTCCCGCGAGCGGGGTGGATACGAGCAGTACTTC

d_gene: -
j_gene: TRBJ2-1
v_gene: TRBV4-2
abundance: few
CDR3aa: CASSHERGVEQFF
CDR3nt: TGTGCCAGCAGCCACGAACGAGGGGTTGAGCAGTTCTTC

d_gene: TRBD2
j_gene: TRBJ2-5
v_gene: TRBV7-2
abundance: -
CDR3aa: CASSLDGIAREQYF
CDR3nt: TGTGCCAGCAGCTTAGACGGGATTGCGCGGGAGCAGTACTTC

d_gene: -
j_gene: TRBJ2-1
v_gene: TRBV7-2
abundance: -
CDR3aa: CASSLAGSEQFF
CDR3nt: TGTGCCAGCAGCTTAGCCGGGAGTGAGCAGTTCTTC

d_gene: TRBD2
j_gene: TRBJ2-7
v_gene: TRBV12-3/TRBV12-4
abundance: few
CDR3aa: CASSSGLAGELVHEQYF
CDR3nt: TGTGCCAGCAGTTCGGGACTAGCGGGGGAACTAGTCCACGAGCAGTACTTC

d_gene: -
j_gene: TRBJ1-1
v_gene: TRBV9
abundance: -
CDR3aa: CASSVSGARGRNTEAFF
CDR3nt: TGTGCCAGCAGCGTATCGGGAGCCAGGGGAAGGAACACTGAAGCTTTCTTT

d_gene: -
j_gene: TRBJ2-5
v_gene: TRBV10-2
abundance: few
CDR3aa: CASSERGGRTQYF
CDR3nt: TGCGCCAGCAGTGAGCGCGGCGGTCGGACCCAGTACTTC

d_gene: TRBD2
j_gene: TRBJ2-5
v_gene: TRBV20-1
abundance: -
CDR3aa: CSAKGDSGRGQETQYF
CDR3nt: TGCAGTGCCAAGGGGGATAGCGGGAGAGGGCAAGAGACCCAGTACTTC